This TCR beta chain derives from a study of blood T cell repertoires in COVID-19. About the study: The United States, Italy and Spain provided the acute and convalescent COVID-19 samples. The analysed material was cDNA or gDNA that came from T cells, B-cell-depleted T cells, or PBMCs.

In the original processing: Quantification of nucleated cells was approximated via reference gene primer amplification. Sequencing used immunoSEQ multiplex PCR; TCRdb keeps in-frame clones, though not all of them. Clone size and V and J calls were adopted from that table, with D and trimming inferred from the DNA. The sample yields roughly 110,000 clones, about four fifths seen once. This receptor was obtained from a woman aged 55-75 years with acute or convalescent COVID-19. Sequenced: peripheral blood.

DNA for the CDR3: TGTGCCTGGAGTGTAGTCTCCGCGGCCTACAATGAGCAGTTCTTC. It specifies CAWSVVSAAYNEQFF. The rearrangement uses TRBV30 and TRBJ2-1, with no clear D. Between the trimmed V and J ends, which lost 0 bases and 2 bases, there was a span of 11 bases. Germline V lookup: CDR1 GTSNPN, CDR2 SVGIG (reference sequence). The CDR3 covers 15 residues.